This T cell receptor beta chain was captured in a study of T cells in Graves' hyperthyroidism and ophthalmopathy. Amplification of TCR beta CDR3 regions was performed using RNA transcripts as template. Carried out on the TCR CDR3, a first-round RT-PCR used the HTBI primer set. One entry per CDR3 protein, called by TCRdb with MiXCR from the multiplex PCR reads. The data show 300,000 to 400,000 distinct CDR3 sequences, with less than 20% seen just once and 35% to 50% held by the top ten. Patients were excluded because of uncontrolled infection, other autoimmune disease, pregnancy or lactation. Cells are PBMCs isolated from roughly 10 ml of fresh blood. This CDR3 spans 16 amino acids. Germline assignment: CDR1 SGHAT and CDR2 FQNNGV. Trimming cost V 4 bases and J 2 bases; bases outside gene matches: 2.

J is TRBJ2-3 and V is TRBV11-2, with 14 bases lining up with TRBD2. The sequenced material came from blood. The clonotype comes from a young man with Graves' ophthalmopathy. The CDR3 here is CASSWTSGGFTDTQYF. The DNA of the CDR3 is TGTGCCAGCAGCTGGACTAGCGGGGGGTTCACAGATACGCAGTATTTT. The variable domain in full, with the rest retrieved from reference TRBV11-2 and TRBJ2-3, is EAGVAQSPRYKIIEKRQSVAFWCNPISGHATLYWYQQILGQGPKLLIQFQNNGVVDDSQLPKDRFSAERLKGVDSTLKIQPAKLEDSAVYLCASSWTSGGFTDTQYFGPGTRLTVL.